The TCR beta chain under discussion was sequenced for a study of shared clonotypes between healthy human individuals. The V segment lost 4 bases and the J segment 0 bases; nucleotides outside the gene matches: 6. This CDR3 is 15 amino acids long. Germline V CDR1 and CDR2: MGHRA, YSYEKL. Overall study results and limits: Among four donors, approximately 5% of naive CD4 clonotypes were found in common.

Notes on this clone: Antigen unknown.

TCRdb keeps only in-frame clones here, not all; method: immunoSEQ multiplex PCR. The table has fewer than 1.6 million clones, about 98.5% seen once. This receptor was obtained from a man aged 30 to 45 in good health. The J gene is TRBJ2-7, the V gene TRBV4-1, with 7 bases fitting TRBD2. Sequencing was done on a sample of naive CD4+ T cells sorted from blood. Specified subset: CD45RA+ positively selected. The CDR3 protein is CASSLDLAVSYEQYF. The CDR3 nucleotides read TGCGCCAGCAGCCTGGATCTAGCGGTCTCCTACGAGCAGTACTTC.